Reported below is one T cell receptor (beta chain). Its target is not known. The data were taken from a study of response to subunit inactivated influenza vaccine. TCRdb re-analysed the RT-PCR reads in MiXCR, keeping a single row per CDR3 protein. The sample shows around 600,000 distinct CDR3 sequences, 11% of them seen only once. Study outcomes and limitations: Authors suggested each seasonal influenza vaccination recruits few new T cells.

In germline, CDR1 is MGHDK, CDR2 SYGVNS. The V and J ends lost 4 bases and 2 bases respectively, with 6 bases between them. The CDR3 is 12 residues long. The same data also went into a second study, on T cells expressing NK-cell markers. This second study notes: Synthesis of TCR beta cDNA relied on 5'RACE template switching carrying UMIs. HCMV seropositivity characterized most of the eight sequenced donors, and seronegativity one. A range of about 1.0-8% of CD8+ T cells consisted of dominant NKG2C+ clonotypes in more than five donors. Whether the expanded NKG2C+ T cell clones recognized HCMV remained unclear.

This TCR was recovered from a man aged 50-59 years who received an inactivated influenza vaccine. Sequenced here: PBMCs from blood, sampled on the day of vaccination. The J gene is TRBJ2-7, the V gene TRBV25-1, with D possibly being TRBD1 (5 bases). The CDR3 DNA reads as TGTGCCAGCAGTGGGACACCCTACGAGCAGTACTTC. This sequence encodes CASSGTPYEQYF.